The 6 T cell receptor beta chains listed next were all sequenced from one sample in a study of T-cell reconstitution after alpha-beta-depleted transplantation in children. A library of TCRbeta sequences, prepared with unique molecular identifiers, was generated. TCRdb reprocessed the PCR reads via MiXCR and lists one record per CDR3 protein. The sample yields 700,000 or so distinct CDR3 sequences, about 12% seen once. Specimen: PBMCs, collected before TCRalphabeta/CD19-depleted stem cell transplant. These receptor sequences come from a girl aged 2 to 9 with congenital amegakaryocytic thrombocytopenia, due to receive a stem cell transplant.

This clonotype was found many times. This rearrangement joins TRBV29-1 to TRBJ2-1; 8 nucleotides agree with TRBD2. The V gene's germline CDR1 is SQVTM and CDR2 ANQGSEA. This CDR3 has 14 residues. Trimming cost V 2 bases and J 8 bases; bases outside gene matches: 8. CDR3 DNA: TGCAGCGTTGAATTCCCGGGAGGGACGTATGAGCAGTTCTTC. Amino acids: CSVEFPGGTYEQFF.

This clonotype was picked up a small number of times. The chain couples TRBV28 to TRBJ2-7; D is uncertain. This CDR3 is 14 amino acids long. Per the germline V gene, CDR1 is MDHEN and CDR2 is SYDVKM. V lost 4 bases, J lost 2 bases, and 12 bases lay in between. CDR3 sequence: CASSSRARTYEQYF. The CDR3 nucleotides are TGTGCCAGCAGTTCACGAGCACGAACCTACGAGCAGTACTTC.

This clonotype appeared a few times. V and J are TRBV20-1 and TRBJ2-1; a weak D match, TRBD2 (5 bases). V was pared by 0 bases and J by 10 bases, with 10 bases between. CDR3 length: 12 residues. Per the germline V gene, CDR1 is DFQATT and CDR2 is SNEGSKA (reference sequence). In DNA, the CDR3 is TGCAGTGCTAGAGATGCGGGCTACGAGCAGTTCTTC. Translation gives CSARDAGYEQFF.

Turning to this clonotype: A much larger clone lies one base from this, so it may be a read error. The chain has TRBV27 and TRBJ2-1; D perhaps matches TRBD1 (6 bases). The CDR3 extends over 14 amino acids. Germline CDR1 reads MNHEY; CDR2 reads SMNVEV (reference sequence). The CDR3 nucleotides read TGTGCCAGCAGTTTACAGGGGCTCTACCATGAGCAGTTCTTC. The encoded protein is CASSLQGLYHEQFF.

CDR3 DNA sequence: TGTGCCAGCATCGCCAGGGGGCGAGGCAATCAGCCCCAGCATTTT. It is translated as CASIARGRGNQPQHF. The rearrangement uses TRBV28 and TRBJ1-5; 8 bases match TRBD1. CDR1 MDHEN and CDR2 SYDVKM come from the germline V gene. The CDR3 loop spans 15 amino acids. The V gene end was trimmed by 7 bases and the J gene end by 2 bases; junction bases not matched to a gene: 7.

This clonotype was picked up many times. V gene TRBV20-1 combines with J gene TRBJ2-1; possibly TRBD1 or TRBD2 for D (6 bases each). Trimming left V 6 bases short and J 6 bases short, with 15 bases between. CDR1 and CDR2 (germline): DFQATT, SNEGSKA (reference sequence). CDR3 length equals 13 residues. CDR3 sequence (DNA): TGCAGTGCAGGGGGAGGCCTGAGCAATGAGCAGTTCTTC. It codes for CSAGGGLSNEQFF.